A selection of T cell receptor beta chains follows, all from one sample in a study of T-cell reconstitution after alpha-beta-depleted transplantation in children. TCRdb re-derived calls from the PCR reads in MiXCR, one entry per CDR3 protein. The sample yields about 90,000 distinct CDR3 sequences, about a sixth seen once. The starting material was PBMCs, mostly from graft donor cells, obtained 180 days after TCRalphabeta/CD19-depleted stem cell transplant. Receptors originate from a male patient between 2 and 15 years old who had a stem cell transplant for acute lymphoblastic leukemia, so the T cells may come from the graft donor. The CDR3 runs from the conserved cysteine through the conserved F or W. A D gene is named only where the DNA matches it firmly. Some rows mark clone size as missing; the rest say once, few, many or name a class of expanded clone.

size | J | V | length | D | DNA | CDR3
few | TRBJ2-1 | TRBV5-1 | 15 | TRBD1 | TGCGCCAGCAGCCTACGGACAGGGACCTACAATGAGCAGTTCTTC | CASSLRTGTYNEQFF
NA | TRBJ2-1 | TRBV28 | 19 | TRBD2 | TGTGCCAGCAGTTCCAATATCCCGATGGGGGGGAGTATCTACAATGAGCAGTTCTTC | CASSSNIPMGGSIYNEQFF
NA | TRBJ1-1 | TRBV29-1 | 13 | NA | TGCAGCGTCCCCGGCAGGGTGAACACTGAAGCTTTCTTT | CSVPGRVNTEAFF
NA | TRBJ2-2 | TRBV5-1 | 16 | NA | TGCGCCAGCAGCTTGACCAAGCCGAGCTCCGGCGGGGAGCTGTTTTTT | CASSLTKPSSGGELFF
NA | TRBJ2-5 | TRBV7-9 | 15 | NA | TGTGCCAGCAGCTCCCCAACGGCGGTCCAAGAGACCCAGTACTTC | CASSSPTAVQETQYF
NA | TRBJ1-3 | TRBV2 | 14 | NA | TGTGCCAGCAGTGTCGGCAGCTCTGGAAACACCATATATTTT | CASSVGSSGNTIYF
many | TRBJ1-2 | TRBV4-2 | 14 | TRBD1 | TGTGCCAGCAGCCCCGGACAGGGAACCCATGGCTACACCTTC | CASSPGQGTHGYTF
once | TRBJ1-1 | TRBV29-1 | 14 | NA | TGCAGCATTCGAGGGAGACCGGGGGGGAGTGAAGCTTTCTTT | CSIRGRPGGSEAFF
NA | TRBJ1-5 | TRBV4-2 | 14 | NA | TGTGCCAGCAGACCGGGACTTGGCAATCAGCCCCAGCATTTT | CASRPGLGNQPQHF
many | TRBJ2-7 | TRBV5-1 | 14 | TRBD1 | TGCGCCAGCAGCCAAACAGGGGTCTCCTACGAGCAGTACTTC | CASSQTGVSYEQYF
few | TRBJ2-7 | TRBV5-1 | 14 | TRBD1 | TGCGCCAGCAGCGTCCGGGACAGGGAATACGAGCAGTACTTC | CASSVRDREYEQYF
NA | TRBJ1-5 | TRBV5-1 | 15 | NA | TGCGCCAGCAGCTTGACGGGGCCAAGCAATCAGCCCCAGCATTTT | CASSLTGPSNQPQHF
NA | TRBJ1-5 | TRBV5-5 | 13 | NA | TGTGCCAGCAGCTTGGCCCTGGGTCAGCCCCAGCATTTT | CASSLALGQPQHF
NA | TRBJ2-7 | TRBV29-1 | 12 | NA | TGCAGCGTTGAAGGAGTTTCCTACGAGCAGTACTTC | CSVEGVSYEQYF
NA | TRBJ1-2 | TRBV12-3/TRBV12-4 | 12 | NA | TGTGCCAGCAGTTTCCGGGACTATGGCTACACCTTC | CASSFRDYGYTF
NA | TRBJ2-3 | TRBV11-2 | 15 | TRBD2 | TGTGCCAGCAGCTTCTTGATTCGGGAGGCGGATACGCAGTATTTT | CASSFLIREADTQYF
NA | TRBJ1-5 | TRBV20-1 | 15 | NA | TGCAGTGCTAGGGGTTTGGGAGATAGCAATCAGCCCCAGCATTTT | CSARGLGDSNQPQHF
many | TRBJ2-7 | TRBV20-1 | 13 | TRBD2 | TGCAGTGCTAGGAAAGCGGGAATGTACGAGCAGTACTTC | CSARKAGMYEQYF
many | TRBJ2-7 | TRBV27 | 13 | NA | TGTGCCAGCAGGGGCACAGGGTCCTACGAGCAGTACTTC | CASRGTGSYEQYF
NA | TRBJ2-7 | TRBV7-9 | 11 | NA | TGTGCCAGCAGCGTCGAGTCGGAGCCGTACTTC | CASSVESEPYF
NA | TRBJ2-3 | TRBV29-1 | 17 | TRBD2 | TGCAGCGTTGAAGAAACTAGCGGGGCCACAACAACAGATACGCAGTATTTT | CSVEETSGATTTDTQYF
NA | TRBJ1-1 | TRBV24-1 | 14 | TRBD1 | TGTGCCACCAGTGGGGACAGGGCAGAAGTTGGCGCTTTCTTT | CATSGDRAEVGAFF
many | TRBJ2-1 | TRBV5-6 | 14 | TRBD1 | TGTGCCAGCAGCTTACAGGGGGCTGGGGGTGAGCAGTTCTTC | CASSLQGAGGEQFF
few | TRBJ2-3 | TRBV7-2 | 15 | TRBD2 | TGTGCCAGCAGCTTCCGTAGCGGGGGTACGGATACGCAGTATTTT | CASSFRSGGTDTQYF
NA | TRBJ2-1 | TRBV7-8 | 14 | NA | TGTGCCAGCAGCTTAGGAGGGGGTTCACGTGAGCAGTTCTTC | CASSLGGGSREQFF
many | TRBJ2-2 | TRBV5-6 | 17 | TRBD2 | TGTGCCAGCAGCTTGGTGGCGGGGGGGCCGGACACCGGGGAGCTGTTTTTT | CASSLVAGGPDTGELFF
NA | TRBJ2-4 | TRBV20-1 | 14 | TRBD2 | TGCAGTGCTGCCGGACTAGCGGGAAATCACATTCAGTACTTC | CSAAGLAGNHIQYF
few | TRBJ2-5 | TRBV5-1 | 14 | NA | TGCGCCAGCAGCTTTTTTGTTTTCGAAGAGACCCAGTACTTC | CASSFFVFEETQYF
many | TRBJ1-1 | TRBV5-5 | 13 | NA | TGTGCCAGCAGCTTGTGGGGGAACACTGAAGCTTTCTTT | CASSLWGNTEAFF
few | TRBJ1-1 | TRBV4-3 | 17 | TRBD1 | TGCGCCAGCAGTTTCCGGGACAGGGGCACAACGAACACTGAAGCTTTCTTT | CASSFRDRGTTNTEAFF
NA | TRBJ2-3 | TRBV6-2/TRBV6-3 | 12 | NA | TGTGCCAGCAGTTCTGCAGGAGATACGCAGTATTTT | CASSSAGDTQYF
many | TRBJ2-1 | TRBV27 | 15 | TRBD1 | TGTGCCAGCAGTTCAACCGGGACAGGGGTCGGTGAGCAGTTCTTC | CASSSTGTGVGEQFF
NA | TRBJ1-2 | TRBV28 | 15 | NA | TGTGCCAGCATCTTGATGCGGGCCTCTAACTATGGCTACACCTTC | CASILMRASNYGYTF
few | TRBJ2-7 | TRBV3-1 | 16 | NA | TGTGCCAGCAGCCAAGCCAGGGTCTTCAATCGCTACGAGCAGTACTTC | CASSQARVFNRYEQYF
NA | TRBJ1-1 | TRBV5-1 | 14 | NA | TGCGCCAGCAGCCCGGATAGGGCGGGAACTGATGCTTTCTTT | CASSPDRAGTDAFF
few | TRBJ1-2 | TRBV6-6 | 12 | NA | TGTGCCGGCAGAGGAGCTAACTATGGCTACACCTTC | CAGRGANYGYTF
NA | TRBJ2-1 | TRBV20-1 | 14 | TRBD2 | TGCAGTGCTATCGGCGGGGGGCCCTTGAATGAGCAGTTCTTC | CSAIGGGPLNEQFF
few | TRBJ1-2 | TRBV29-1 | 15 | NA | TGCAGCGTTGAAGATAACGAGCTTACTAACTATGGCTACACCTTC | CSVEDNELTNYGYTF
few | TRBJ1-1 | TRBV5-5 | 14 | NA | TGTGCCAGCACTACCGGAGGGGCCGTAGCTGAAGCTTTCTTT | CASTTGGAVAEAFF
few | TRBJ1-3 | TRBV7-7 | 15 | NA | TGTGCCAGCAGCCCTGGACAGACAGCTGGAAACACCATATATTTT | CASSPGQTAGNTIYF
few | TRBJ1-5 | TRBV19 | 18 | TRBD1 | TGTGCCAGTAGTATTCAGGCAGGGGGCAGAGGAAGCAATCAGCCCCAGCATTTT | CASSIQAGGRGSNQPQHF
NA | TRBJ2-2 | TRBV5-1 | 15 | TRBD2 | TGCGCCAGCACCGGGACTAGCGGACCGATGGGAGAGCTGTTTTTT | CASTGTSGPMGELFF
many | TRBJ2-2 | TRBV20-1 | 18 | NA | TGCAGTGCTAGAGAGGGACCGCAGGCCCCCGCGAACACCGGGGAGCTGTTTTTT | CSAREGPQAPANTGELFF
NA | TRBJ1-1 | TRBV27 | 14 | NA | TGTGCCAGCAGTTTAAACGATGTGAACACTGAAGCTTTCTTT | CASSLNDVNTEAFF